This is a list of T cell receptor beta chains from one sample in a study of neurological immune-mediated disorders. TCRdb analysed the 5' RACE reads with MiXCR anew, one entry per CDR3 protein. The repertoire holds tens of thousands of distinct CDR3 sequences, with less than 5.5% as singletons. Sequenced sample: PBMCs. The receptors derive from a man between 18 and 29 years old with multiple sclerosis. Both conserved end residues are part of each CDR3. A D gene is named only where the DNA matches it firmly. The listing skips clone size in some rows; elsewhere it reads once, few, many or a size class.

abundance	v_gene	d_gene	j_gene	CDR3nt	CDR3aa
NA	TRBV20-1	NA	TRBJ2-7	TGCAGTGCTAGAAACGGGACCCAGTACGAGCAGTACTTC	CSARNGTQYEQYF
many	TRBV7-8	TRBD1	TRBJ1-1	TGTGCCAGCAGCTCTATAGCGGACAGGGTAGAGTACACTGAAGCTTTCTTT	CASSSIADRVEYTEAFF
many	TRBV20-1	NA	TRBJ2-1	TGCAGTGCTAGCAGGGGAGGGTACAATGAGCAGTTCTTC	CSASRGGYNEQFF
many	TRBV12-3/TRBV12-4	NA	TRBJ1-5	TGTGCCAGCAGATTGGCTTATAGCAATCAGCCCCAGCATTTT	CASRLAYSNQPQHF
many	TRBV29-1	NA	TRBJ2-7	TGCAGCGTTGAAGGACATTCCTACGAGCAGTACTTC	CSVEGHSYEQYF
many	TRBV20-1	TRBD2	TRBJ2-7	TGCGGGGCACTAGCGGACGAGCAGTACTTC	CGALADEQYF
many	TRBV7-2	NA	TRBJ1-5	TGTGCCAGCAGCTTAGCTCTCGGAGCACCGTCGAATCAGCCCCAGCATTTT	CASSLALGAPSNQPQHF
many	TRBV28	TRBD1	TRBJ1-5	TGTGCCAGCACCTCATTGACAGGGGGCAATCAGCCCCAGCATTTT	CASTSLTGGNQPQHF
many	TRBV4-3	TRBD1	TRBJ2-1	TGCGCCAGCAGCCAATCTACAGGGGGCTCCTACAATGAGCAGTTCTTC	CASSQSTGGSYNEQFF
many	TRBV20-1	NA	TRBJ2-4	TGCAGTGCTAGATTCCCGAGGCTCTCTATTGGCAAAAACATTCAGTACTTC	CSARFPRLSIGKNIQYF
many	TRBV20-1	TRBD1	TRBJ2-7	TGCAGTGCTAGCTCTGGACAGGCCTACGAGCAGTACTTC	CSASSGQAYEQYF
many	TRBV3-1	NA	TRBJ1-6	TGTGCCAGCACCCCCGTTGGAAGCTCCTATAATTCACCCCTCCACTTT	CASTPVGSSYNSPLHF
many	TRBV20-1	TRBD2	TRBJ2-7	TGCAGTGCTGAAGGGGGACTAGCGGGAGGGGTCTACGAGCAGTACTTC	CSAEGGLAGGVYEQYF
many	TRBV5-1	TRBD1	TRBJ1-4	TGCGCCAGCAGCTTGGGGACAGGGACTAATGAAAAACTGTTTTTT	CASSLGTGTNEKLFF
many	TRBV10-3	TRBD2	TRBJ2-7	TGTGCCATCAGCGCCAGCCTAGCGGGTTACGAGCAGTACTTC	CAISASLAGYEQYF
many	TRBV20-1	TRBD1	TRBJ1-1	TGCAGTGCTACTCGACAGGGAATGAACACTGAAGCTTTCTTT	CSATRQGMNTEAFF
many	TRBV20-1	NA	TRBJ2-2	TGCAGTGCTCCATCCCGGGAACCTGGGGACACCGGGGAGCTGTTTTTT	CSAPSREPGDTGELFF
many	TRBV15	NA	TRBJ2-7	TGTGCCACCAGAGCCGGGTTAGGAGACCTTATGGAGCAGTACTTC	CATRAGLGDLMEQYF
NA	TRBV27	NA	TRBJ2-4	TGTGCCAGCAGTTTTGGCGCCACCAAAAAAATTCAGTACTTC	CASSFGATKKIQYF
many	TRBV20-1	NA	TRBJ2-1	TGCAGTGCTCCTCCGGGTGGGCGGGGGCAACACAATGAGCAGTTCTTC	CSAPPGGRGQHNEQFF
many	TRBV25-1	NA	TRBJ1-6	TGTGCCAGCAGTGAAGCAGAGTATAATTCACCCCTCAACTTT	CASSEAEYNSPLNF
NA	TRBV10-3	TRBD1	TRBJ2-5	TGTGCCATCAGTGAGTCGTCCACGGGACAGCAAGAGACCCAGTACTTC	CAISESSTGQQETQYF
few	TRBV5-1	NA	TRBJ1-1	TGCGCCAGCAGCTTTCCGGGCGGGCTGGGCACTGAAGCTTTCTTT	CASSFPGGLGTEAFF
many	TRBV20-1	NA	TRBJ2-5	TGCAGTGCTAGAGATGAGGGAGAGACCCAGTACTTC	CSARDEGETQYF
many	TRBV2	NA	TRBJ2-1	TGTGCCAGCAGTGTTCGGATTGAGCAGTTCTTC	CASSVRIEQFF
many	TRBV7-2	NA	TRBJ2-7	TGTGCCAGCAGCTGGAGGGGGCAGGGCGAGCAGTACTTC	CASSWRGQGEQYF
medium-sized	TRBV10-3	TRBD2	TRBJ2-7	TGTGCCATCAGGGGACTAGCGGCCTCCTACGAGCAGTACTTC	CAIRGLAASYEQYF
many	TRBV5-5	NA	TRBJ1-5	TGTGCCAGCAGCTTTGAGGGCCAGCCCCAGAATTTT	CASSFEGQPQNF
many	TRBV20-1	NA	TRBJ2-4	TGCAGTGCTAGAGATTCCGTCGCAAAACGACCCCTAGCCAAAAACATTCAGTACTTC	CSARDSVAKRPLAKNIQYF
many	TRBV7-2	NA	TRBJ2-7	TGTGCCAGCAGCAGCCAGTACGAGCAGTACTTC	CASSSQYEQYF
many	TRBV20-1	NA	TRBJ2-1	TGCAGTGTTGTACTAGGGGGTACACGCCGTGAGCAGTTCTTC	CSVVLGGTRREQFF
many	TRBV20-1	NA	TRBJ1-2	TGCAGTGCTAGAGAAGTCAACCGCTATGGCTACACCTTC	CSAREVNRYGYTF
many	TRBV11-2	NA	TRBJ2-1	TGTGCCAGCAGCTCTGAGGTCTCCTACAATGAGCAGTTCTTC	CASSSEVSYNEQFF
many	TRBV20-1	NA	TRBJ1-4	TGCAGTGCGGCTTCCAGGGCGGCGAATGAAAAACTGTTTTTT	CSAASRAANEKLFF
many	TRBV7-2	TRBD1	TRBJ1-1	TGTGCCAGCAGCACAGCGTACAGGGGATGGGTCACTGAAGCTTTCTTT	CASSTAYRGWVTEAFF
many	TRBV20-1	TRBD2	TRBJ2-3	TGCAGTGCTAGAGGGTCGTTAGCGGGAGGGAACACAGATACGCAGTATTTT	CSARGSLAGGNTDTQYF
many	TRBV6-1	NA	TRBJ1-5	TGTGCCAGCAGTGAAGATCAGGCCACGGTGCGGCCCCAGAATTTT	CASSEDQATVRPQNF
few	TRBV20-1	NA	TRBJ2-1	TGCAGTGCTGCCCCGGGGGGCCCCAGATCCTACAATGAGCAGTTCTTC	CSAAPGGPRSYNEQFF
many	TRBV5-1	NA	TRBJ1-2	TGCGCCAGCAGCGCCGCGTTAAGCGGCTACACCTTC	CASSAALSGYTF
many	TRBV15	TRBD1	TRBJ1-5	TGTGCCACCAGCAGAGATTCCAACACAGGGGATAGCAATCAGCCCCAGCATTTT	CATSRDSNTGDSNQPQHF
many	TRBV20-1	TRBD2	TRBJ2-1	TGCAGTGCTAGAGATCCCCTAGCGGGGTGGATGGAGCAGTTCTTC	CSARDPLAGWMEQFF
many	TRBV20-1	TRBD1	TRBJ1-2	TGCAGTGCGCCGGGACAGGGAAGTTATGGCTACACCTTC	CSAPGQGSYGYTF
many	TRBV7-9	NA	TRBJ2-6	TGTGCCAGCAGCTTAGCGGGTTTAGGGGCCAACGTCCTGACTTTC	CASSLAGLGANVLTF
many	TRBV5-1	NA	TRBJ1-1	TGCGCCAGCAGCGCCTTGGGAGGCCGCTCTCGCACTGAAGCTTTCTTT	CASSALGGRSRTEAFF
many	TRBV20-1	NA	TRBJ1-3	TGCAGTGCTAGGATGAGGGAATGGATCTCTGGAAACACCATATATTTT	CSARMREWISGNTIYF
many	TRBV5-1	TRBD1	TRBJ2-5	TGCGCCAGCAGAACCGGGACAGGATTGTCGGAGACCCAGTACTTC	CASRTGTGLSETQYF
many	TRBV20-1	TRBD2	TRBJ2-3	TGCAGTGCTAGCCCCCGGACTAGCGGGGGGGACCCGAACACGCAGTATTTT	CSASPRTSGGDPNTQYF
few	TRBV9	TRBD2	TRBJ2-2	TGTGCCAGCAGCGTGAGACTAGCGGGCGGCACCGGGGAGCTGTTTTTT	CASSVRLAGGTGELFF
many	TRBV6-5	TRBD2	TRBJ2-2	TGTGCCAGCAGTTACTCGGGACTAGCGGGAGTCTTGGGCGGGGAGCTGTTTTTT	CASSYSGLAGVLGGELFF
NA	TRBV29-1	TRBD2	TRBJ2-5	TGCAGCGTTGTTACTAGCGGGGGGGAGACCCAGTACTTC	CSVVTSGGETQYF
many	TRBV5-1	TRBD2	TRBJ2-5	TGCGCCAGCAGCTTGGGAGCGGGGGGCCCGGAGACCCAGTACTTC	CASSLGAGGPETQYF
many	TRBV12-3/TRBV12-4	NA	TRBJ1-1	TGTGCCAGCGACCCTCCCAGGGCGGAAATGAACACTGAAGCTTTCTTT	CASDPPRAEMNTEAFF
many	TRBV20-1	NA	TRBJ2-1	TGCAGTGCTAGAGCCCAGCACTCCTACAATGAGCAGTTCTTC	CSARAQHSYNEQFF
many	TRBV5-1	NA	TRBJ2-7	TGCGCCAGCAGCTTCTCAGGGTCCTCCTACGAGCAGTACTTC	CASSFSGSSYEQYF
NA	TRBV6-4	TRBD1	TRBJ1-5	TGTGCCAGCATCGACAGGGCAAGCAATCAGCCCCAGAATTTT	CASIDRASNQPQNF
many	TRBV7-9	NA	TRBJ2-7	TGTGCCAGCAGCCCTGAGGGGAACGAGCAGTACTTC	CASSPEGNEQYF
many	TRBV9	NA	TRBJ2-3	TGTGCCAGCAGCCTCCTAGGGGAAATGACCTACACTAGCACAGATACGCAGTATTTT	CASSLLGEMTYTSTDTQYF